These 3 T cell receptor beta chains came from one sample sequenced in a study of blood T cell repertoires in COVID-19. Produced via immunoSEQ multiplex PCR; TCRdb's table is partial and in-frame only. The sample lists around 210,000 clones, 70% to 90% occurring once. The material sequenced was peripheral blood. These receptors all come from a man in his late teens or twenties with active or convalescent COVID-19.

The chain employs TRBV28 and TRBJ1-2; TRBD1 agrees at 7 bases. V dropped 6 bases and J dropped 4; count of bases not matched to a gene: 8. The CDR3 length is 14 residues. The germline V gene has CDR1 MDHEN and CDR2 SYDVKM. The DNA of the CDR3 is TGTGCCAGCAGGAGAACAGGGGCGGGCTATGGCTACACCTTC. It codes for CASRRTGAGYGYTF.

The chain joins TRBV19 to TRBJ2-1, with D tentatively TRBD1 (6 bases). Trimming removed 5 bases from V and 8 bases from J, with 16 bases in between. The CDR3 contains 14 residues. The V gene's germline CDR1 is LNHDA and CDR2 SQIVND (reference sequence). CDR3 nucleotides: TGTGCCAGTAGTCGCCCAGGGGTGTCCGATGAGCAGTTCTTC. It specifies CASSRPGVSDEQFF.

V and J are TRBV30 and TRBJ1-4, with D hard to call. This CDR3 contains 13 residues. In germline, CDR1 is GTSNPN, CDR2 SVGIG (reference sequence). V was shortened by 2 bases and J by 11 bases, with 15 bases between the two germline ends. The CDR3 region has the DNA TGTGCCTGGAGTATCCAAGGTGGAGGGAAACTGTTTTTT. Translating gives CAWSIQGGGKLFF.